This record looks at one T cell receptor beta chain sequence and its context. Germline V gene data show CDR1 as LGHDT and CDR2 as YNNKEL (reference sequence). V shed 4 bases and J 6 bases; nucleotides not matched to a gene: 6. The CDR3 sequence is 15 residues long. The Seattle site enrolled patients during active infection and followed them longitudinally. The sample comes from a study of blood T cell repertoires in COVID-19. About the study: In each case, the material was cDNA or gDNA derived from T cells, B-cell-depleted T cells, or PBMCs.

Per the study methods: Researchers report that nucleated cell counts were estimated from reference gene primer amplification. Assay: immunoSEQ multiplex PCR; the TCRdb copy retains only in-frame clones and omits some. For V, J and clone size, that table is used; D and trimming come from the DNA. The profile shows over 150,000 clones, around 87% of them singletons. Sample: peripheral blood. The receptor's source is an elderly woman with COVID-19, enrolled during active disease. The chain recombines TRBV3-1 (or the pseudogene TRBV3-2) with TRBJ1-5, with 10 bases aligning to TRBD1. CDR3 sequence (DNA): TGTGCCAGCAGCCCCCGACAGGGGGCAGGTCAGCCCCAGCATTTT. It encodes CASSPRQGAGQPQHF.